The 31 T cell receptor beta chains given below trace back to one sample, sequenced in a study of T cell repertoires in cytomegalovirus infection. Each CDR3 protein gets one entry after TCRdb re-called the reads with MiXCR. The table has around 200,000 distinct CDR3 sequences, approximately 40% seen once; the top ten hold 59%. No antigen has been assigned to these receptors. Material: CD8+ T cells from cultured PBMCs, obtained from culture after CMV antigen stimulation. The source of these receptors is a human donor in good health (CMV status not recorded). Some clones in this sample may be carry-over from other donors' samples.

This chain links TRBV12-3 or TRBV12-4 with TRBJ2-1, with 7 bases aligning to TRBD2. J lost 6 bases, V lost 5 bases, and 10 bases had no gene match. This CDR3 has 15 amino acids. The CDR3 nucleotides are TGTGCCAGCAGTCCGCGGGACTACGGAGGCAATGAGCAGTTCTTC. Translation gives CASSPRDYGGNEQFF.

The chain links TRBV4-2 to TRBJ1-1; no clear D. V was cut by 0 bases and J by 0 bases, with 5 bases left in between. The CDR3 has 14 residues. Germline V gives CDR1 LGHNA, CDR2 YNFKEQ. The chain's CDR3 is CASSQDTLNTEAFF. CDR3 nucleotide sequence: TGTGCCAGCAGCCAAGATACATTGAACACTGAAGCTTTCTTT.

The chain links TRBV7-9 to TRBJ1-4; D remains ambiguous. CDR3 size: 17 residues. Germline CDR1 and CDR2: SEHNR and FQNEAQ (reference sequence). Deletions cut 5 bases from V and 2 bases from J, with 18 bases between. CDR3: CASSPRLARGTNEKLFF. The CDR3, as DNA: TGTGCCAGCAGCCCCCGTCTAGCCCGAGGGACTAATGAAAAACTGTTTTTT.

This clonotype was detected only a few times. The CDR3 protein is CASSLTGQGSYNEQFF. DNA for the CDR3: TGTGCCAGCAGTTTAACGGGACAGGGGTCCTACAATGAGCAGTTCTTC. The chain is built from TRBV27 and TRBJ2-1, with TRBD1 matching over 10 bases. V lost 2 bases, J lost 1 base, and 2 bases stayed unmatched. Germline V gene lookup returns CDR1 MNHEY and CDR2 SMNVEV (reference sequence). CDR3 length: 16 amino acids.

This clonotype was detected ten times or more. V is TRBV7-9 and J is TRBJ2-1; TRBD2 aligns across 15 bases. The V gene end was trimmed by 0 bases and the J gene end by 0 bases; junction bases not matched to a gene: 3. Germline CDR1 reads SEHNR; CDR2 reads FQNEAQ (reference sequence). This CDR3 is built from 19 residues. CDR3 nucleotides: TGTGCCAGCAGCTTAGCGGGGACTAGCGGGGGGAGCTCCTACAATGAGCAGTTCTTC. Translating it yields CASSLAGTSGGSSYNEQFF.

The chain is built from TRBV28 and TRBJ1-4; D gene ambiguous. V was shortened by 7 bases and J by 8 bases, with 11 bases between the two germline ends. The germline CDR1 and CDR2 sequences are MDHEN and SYDVKM. The CDR3 extends over 12 amino acids. CDR3 sequence reads: CASKGILEKLFF. As DNA, the CDR3 is TGTGCCAGCAAAGGGATTTTGGAAAAACTGTTTTTT.

The J gene is TRBJ1-1, the V gene TRBV7-8, with 8 nucleotides matching TRBD1. V lost 5 bases and J lost 8; bases outside the gene matches: 10. This CDR3 has 14 amino acids. The germline CDR1 and CDR2 sequences are SGHVS and FQNEAQ. The CDR3 here is CASSPRTGQGEAFF. In nucleotides, the CDR3 is TGTGCCAGCAGCCCTCGGACAGGGCAAGGAGAAGCTTTCTTT. The full variable domain, completed using reference TRBV7-8 and TRBJ1-1, is GAGVSQSPRYKVAKRGQDVALRCDPISGHVSLFWYQQALGQGPEFLTYFQNEAQLDKSGLPSDRFFAERPEGSVSTLKIQRTQQEDSAVYLCASSPRTGQGEAFFGQGTRLTVV.

This clonotype was seen a few times. V is TRBV6-6 and J is TRBJ2-5, with a weak D call TRBD1 (5 bases). CDR1 is MNHNY and CDR2 is SVGAGI in the germline V gene (reference sequence). This CDR3 contains 14 residues. The germline V and J ends were trimmed by 2 bases and 2 bases, with 9 bases remaining between them. CDR3 coding DNA: TGTGCCAGCAGTTACCGACAGCCACAAGAGACCCAGTACTTC. Its protein is CASSYRQPQETQYF.

DNA of the CDR3: TGTGCCAGCAGCTCATCCCGTATAGCGGGACTCGCAGGCGATGAGCAGTTCTTC. This codes for CASSSSRIAGLAGDEQFF. The chain joins TRBV7-4 to TRBJ2-1; 8 nucleotides agree with TRBD2. V lost 4 bases and J lost 8; bases outside the gene matches: 19. The CDR3 has 18 residues. The V gene's germline CDR1 is SGHVT and CDR2 SQSDAQ.

The count of this clonotype is one. The rearrangement links TRBV6-1 to TRBJ2-6; 11 bases are shared with TRBD2. This CDR3 has 18 amino acids. Germline V gives CDR1 MNHNS, CDR2 SASEGT. With 0 bases clipped from V and 5 bases from J, the junction kept 6 bases outside the gene matches. In DNA form, the CDR3 reads TGTGCCAGCAGTGAAGCGGGGCTAGCGGGAGGATGGGCCAACGTCCTGACTTTC. It specifies CASSEAGLAGGWANVLTF.

This clonotype came up many times. V and J are TRBV7-3 and TRBJ2-3; 9 bases map to TRBD1. The CDR3 consists of 18 residues. With 1 base clipped from V and 0 bases from J, the junction kept 8 bases outside the gene matches. Germline CDR1 SGHTA, CDR2 FQGTGA. The CDR3 sequence is CASSLKGQGTGSTDTQYF. In DNA form, the CDR3 reads TGTGCCAGCAGCTTAAAAGGACAGGGGACCGGGAGCACAGATACGCAGTATTTT.

This clonotype turned up a few times. This chain connects TRBV27 to TRBJ1-5; TRBD1 agrees at 11 bases. Losses at the gene ends were 4 bases for V and 6 bases for J; bases not matched to a gene: 8. The CDR3 spans 16 residues. CDR1 is MNHEY and CDR2 is SMNVEV in the germline V gene (reference sequence). Here the CDR3 reads CASSSAGTGGTQPQHF. The CDR3 DNA sequence: TGTGCCAGCAGTTCAGCCGGGACAGGGGGTACTCAGCCCCAGCATTTT.

V gene TRBV4-1 combines with J gene TRBJ1-3, with 8 bases fitting TRBD1. V was clipped by 5 bases and J by 4 bases; unmatched bases: 4. There are 14 residues in the CDR3. From germline, CDR1 is MGHRA and CDR2 YSYEKL. The CDR3 nucleotides read TGCGCCAGCAGCAATCGGGACAGGGGAAACACCATATATTTT. Translation: CASSNRDRGNTIYF.

This clonotype has more than one count but fewer than ten. This may be a read error, as it is one base from a much larger clone. The gene calls are TRBV7-6 and TRBJ2-7; D not resolved. The germline CDR1 and CDR2 sequences are SGHVS and FNYEAQ. The CDR3 consists of 14 residues. The CDR3 nucleotides are TGTGCCAGCAGCTCCCCACTGGACGGGTACGAGAAGTACTTC. As protein: CASSSPLDGYEKYF.

This clonotype was seen a handful of times. The chain is built from TRBV7-6 and TRBJ1-5, with 9 bases fitting TRBD1. CDR1 is SGHVS, CDR2 FNYEAQ, per germline. The CDR3 is 17 amino acids. With 1 base clipped from V and 2 bases from J, the junction kept 6 bases outside the gene matches. The CDR3 here is CASSLGDRVLGNQPQHF. The DNA for the CDR3 is TGTGCCAGCAGCTTAGGGGACAGGGTTTTAGGCAATCAGCCCCAGCATTTT.

As concerns this clonotype: One junction end does not reproduce the germline sequence, and a read error may be involved. The chain uses TRBV7-2 and TRBJ2-2; 16 positions match TRBD2. This CDR3 spans 18 amino acids. Looked up from germline, CDR1 is SGHTA and CDR2 is FQGNSA. CDR3 DNA sequence: TGTGCCAGCAGCCGAGGGACTAGCGGGGGGGCATTTACCGGGGAGCTGCTTTTT. Amino acid sequence: CASSRGTSGGAFTGELLF.

V and J are TRBV4-2 and TRBJ2-5; D may be TRBD1 (6 bases). Germline lookup yields CDR1 LGHNA and CDR2 YNFKEQ. V lost 3 bases and J lost 8, with 16 bases in between. This CDR3 has 14 residues. Written as DNA, the CDR3 is TGTGCCAGCAGCCAGACAGGCCGGGTAGAAACCCAGTACTTC. Amino acids: CASSQTGRVETQYF.

The genes are TRBV15 and TRBJ2-2; D is unclear. There are 13 residues in the CDR3. Germline CDR1 is LNHNV and CDR2 is YYDKDF (reference sequence). Trimming left V 0 bases short and J 3 bases short, with 2 bases between. This CDR3 reads CATSRDYTGELFF. DNA of the CDR3: TGTGCCACCAGCAGAGATTACACCGGGGAGCTGTTTTTT.

V usage is TRBV7-3 and J usage is TRBJ1-1; 11 nucleotides line up with TRBD1. Germline CDR1 and CDR2: SGHTA and FQGTGA. V dropped 3 bases and J dropped 4; count of bases not matched to a gene: 7. This CDR3 comprises 16 residues. As DNA, the CDR3 is TGTGCCAGCAGCTTGCTCGGACAGGGGGCAATCACTGAAGCTTTCTTT. Residues: CASSLLGQGAITEAFF. The full variable domain, in which reference TRBV7-3 and TRBJ1-1 provide the parts outside the CDR3, is GAGVSQTPSNKVTEKGKYVELRCDPISGHTALYWYRQSLGQGPEFLIYFQGTGAADDSGLPNDRFFAVRPEGSVSTLKIQRTERGDSAVYLCASSLLGQGAITEAFFGQGTRLTVV.

This clonotype was detected many times. The V gene is TRBV9, the J gene TRBJ1-2, with D tentatively TRBD1 (5 bases). The CDR3 runs 16 residues. Germline V lookup: CDR1 SGDLS, CDR2 YYNGEE. V lost 0 bases and J lost 3, with 15 bases in between. CDR3 amino acids: CASSVDLSGWDYGYTF. CDR3 DNA: TGTGCCAGCAGCGTAGATCTTTCAGGGTGGGACTATGGCTACACCTTC.

This clonotype was recorded a few times. This chain links TRBV27 with TRBJ1-6; a possible D gene is TRBD1 (6 bases). Trimming took 2 bases from V and 5 from J, leaving 10 bases between them. The CDR3 is 15 amino acids. Germline values: CDR1 MNHEY, CDR2 SMNVEV (reference sequence). The CDR3 nucleotides read TGTGCCAGCAGTTTAAGGCAGGGGAATAATTCACCCCTCCACTTT. It codes for CASSLRQGNNSPLHF.

This clonotype was recorded a few times. V gene TRBV6-5 combines with J gene TRBJ1-2; 7 bases are a match to TRBD1. The germline gives CDR1 MNHEY, CDR2 SVGAGI. J was trimmed by 4 bases and V by 2 bases; bases with no gene match: 4. The CDR3 has 14 residues. In DNA, the CDR3 is TGTGCCAGCAGTTACGAGGCAGGGGGCTATGGCTACACCTTC. Protein: CASSYEAGGYGYTF.

This clonotype was detected a few times. The chain joins TRBV20-1 to TRBJ2-4; 11 positions agree with TRBD1. Germline CDR1 reads DFQATT; CDR2 reads SNEGSKA (reference sequence). CDR3 length: 15 residues. Trimming cost V 3 bases and J 6 bases; bases outside gene matches: 7. CDR3 amino acids: CSASVPGTGGNIQYF. The CDR3 DNA is TGCAGTGCTAGCGTACCCGGGACAGGGGGAAACATTCAGTACTTC.

This chain uses TRBV7-4 with TRBJ2-7; tentatively, D is TRBD2 (7 bases). Trimming cost V 5 bases and J 0 bases, with 17 bases left between them. From germline, CDR1 is SGHVT and CDR2 SQSDAQ. This CDR3 contains 16 residues. DNA for the CDR3: TGTGCCAGCAGCCTCTTGGCGGGGGACACCTCCTACGAGCAGTACTTC. Translating it yields CASSLLAGDTSYEQYF.

This clonotype has just a few counts. The gene calls are TRBV12-3 or TRBV12-4 and TRBJ2-2, with D perhaps matching TRBD2 (5 bases). V lost 2 bases, J lost 0 bases, and 10 bases lay in between. The CDR3 length is 16 residues. The CDR3 DNA reads TGTGCCAGCAGTTTATATCCAGCGGCGAACACCGGGGAGCTGTTTTTT. Protein: CASSLYPAANTGELFF.

This clonotype showed up many times. The chain recombines TRBV2 with TRBJ2-2; D gene uncertain. CDR1 and CDR2 from the germline V gene are SNHLY and FYNNEI. The CDR3 loop spans 12 amino acids. V dropped 9 bases and J dropped 5 bases, with 10 bases sitting between them. CDR3 sequence reads: CARTDPTGELFF. The CDR3 DNA follows: TGTGCCAGAACTGACCCTACCGGGGAGCTGTTTTTT.

This clonotype has more than one count but fewer than ten. The rearrangement links TRBV7-2 to TRBJ2-1; no reliable D call. The V end lost 5 bases, the J end lost 3 bases, and 14 bases lay between the germline ends. Germline CDR1 reads SGHTA; CDR2 reads FQGNSA. This CDR3 comprises 15 residues. The CDR3 region is CASSHDGGFYNEQFF. As DNA, the CDR3 is TGTGCCAGCAGCCACGATGGCGGTTTCTACAATGAGCAGTTCTTC.

The chain employs TRBV11-2 and TRBJ2-3; 11 nucleotides match TRBD2. This CDR3 contains 16 residues. Trimming took 5 bases from V and 5 from J; bases not matched to a gene: 9. Germline values: CDR1 SGHAT, CDR2 FQNNGV. The CDR3 region is CASSGELAGEGDTQYF. Here the CDR3 DNA reads TGTGCCAGCAGCGGAGAACTAGCGGGGGAGGGAGATACGCAGTATTTT.

This clonotype was counted between two and nine times. The V gene is TRBV6-1, the J gene TRBJ2-4; D remains unclear. From germline, CDR1 is MNHNS and CDR2 SASEGT. V was pared by 3 bases and J by 0 bases, with 6 bases between. This CDR3 has 14 amino acids. The CDR3 sequence: CASSERLAKNIQYF. The CDR3, as DNA: TGTGCCAGCAGTGAGAGACTAGCCAAAAACATTCAGTACTTC.

The chain has TRBV7-6 and TRBJ1-2; D may be TRBD1 (5 bases). Trimming pared 2 bases from V and 3 bases from J, leaving 13 bases between. This CDR3 has 15 residues. The V gene's germline CDR1 is SGHVS and CDR2 FNYEAQ. CDR3 DNA sequence: TGTGCCAGCAGCTTAAGGTTTGGGGCAGACTATGGCTACACCTTC. Residues: CASSLRFGADYGYTF.

The CDR3 region is CATRGRPNYGYTF. The CDR3 DNA reads as TGTGCCACCAGGGGCAGACCAAACTATGGCTACACCTTC. The chain recombines TRBV24-1 with TRBJ1-2; D is ambiguous. From germline, CDR1 is KGHDR and CDR2 SFDVKD. V shed 7 bases and J shed 2 bases, with 10 bases lying between them. The length of the CDR3 is 13 residues.